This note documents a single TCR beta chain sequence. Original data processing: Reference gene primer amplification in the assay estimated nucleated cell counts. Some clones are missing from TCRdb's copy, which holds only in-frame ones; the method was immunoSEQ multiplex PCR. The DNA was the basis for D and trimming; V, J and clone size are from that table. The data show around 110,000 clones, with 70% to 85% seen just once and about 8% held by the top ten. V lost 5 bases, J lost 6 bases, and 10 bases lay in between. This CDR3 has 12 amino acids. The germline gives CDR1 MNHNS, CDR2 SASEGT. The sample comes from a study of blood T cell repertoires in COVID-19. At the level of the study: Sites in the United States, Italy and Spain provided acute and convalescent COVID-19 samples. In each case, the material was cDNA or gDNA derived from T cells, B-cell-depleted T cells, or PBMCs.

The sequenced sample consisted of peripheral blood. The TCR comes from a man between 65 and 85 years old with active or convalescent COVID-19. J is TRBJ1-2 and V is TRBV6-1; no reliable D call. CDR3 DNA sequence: TGTGCCAGCAGTCGCGCCGAGGATGGCTACACCTTC. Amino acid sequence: CASSRAEDGYTF.